This T cell receptor (beta chain) was captured in a study of cytomegalovirus exposure and HLA in healthy donors. Donors came from a validation cohort of over a hundred subjects, distinct from the first 666-subject cohort. Germline CDR1 KGHSH, CDR2 LQKENI. The CDR3 totals 15 residues. Trimming pared 4 bases from V and 1 base from J, leaving 13 bases between. Libraries were prepared by immunoSEQ multiplex PCR; TCRdb keeps only in-frame clonotypes and omits some of them. The sample holds about 400,000 clones, 86% seen once. This clone was picked up one time. What it recognizes is unknown. The study, taken as a whole, reports: Most sequenced TCRs were rare (though some public TCRs occurred in many donors).

V and J are TRBV18 and TRBJ1-1; no reliable D call. This clonotype was obtained from a woman between 18 and 29 years old in good health and CMV-seronegative. Input material: PBMCs. CDR3 nucleotide sequence: TGTGCCAGCTCACTCACGCGGGTCGGGAACACTGAAGCTTTCTTT. It encodes CASSLTRVGNTEAFF.